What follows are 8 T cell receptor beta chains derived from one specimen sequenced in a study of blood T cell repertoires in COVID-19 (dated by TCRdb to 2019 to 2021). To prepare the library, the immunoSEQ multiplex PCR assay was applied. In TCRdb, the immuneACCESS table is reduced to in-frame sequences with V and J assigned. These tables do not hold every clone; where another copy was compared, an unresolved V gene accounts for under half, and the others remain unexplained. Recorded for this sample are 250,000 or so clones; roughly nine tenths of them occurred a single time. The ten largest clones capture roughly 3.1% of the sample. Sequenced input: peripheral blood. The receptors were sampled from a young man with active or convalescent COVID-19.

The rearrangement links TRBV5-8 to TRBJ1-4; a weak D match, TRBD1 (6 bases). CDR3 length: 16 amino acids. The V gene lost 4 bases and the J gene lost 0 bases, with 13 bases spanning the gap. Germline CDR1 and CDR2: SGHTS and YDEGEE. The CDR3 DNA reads TGTGCCAGCAGCCTGGGACACCTTGCAACTAATGAAAAACTGTTTTTT. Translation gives CASSLGHLATNEKLFF.

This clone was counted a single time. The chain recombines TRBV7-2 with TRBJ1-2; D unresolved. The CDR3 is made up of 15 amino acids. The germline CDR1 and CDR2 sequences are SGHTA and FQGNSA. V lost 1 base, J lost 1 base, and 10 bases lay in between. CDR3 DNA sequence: TGTGCCAGCAGCTTAGATAGCAGCCGTAACTATGGCTACACCTTC. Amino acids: CASSLDSSRNYGYTF.

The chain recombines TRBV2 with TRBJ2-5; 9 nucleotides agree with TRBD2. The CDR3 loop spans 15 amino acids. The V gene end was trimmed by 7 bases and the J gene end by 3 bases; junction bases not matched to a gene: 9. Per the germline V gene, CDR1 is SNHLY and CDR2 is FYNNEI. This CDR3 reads CASTTLVAGEETQYF. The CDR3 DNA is TGTGCCAGCACCACCTTGGTAGCGGGGGAAGAGACCCAGTACTTC.

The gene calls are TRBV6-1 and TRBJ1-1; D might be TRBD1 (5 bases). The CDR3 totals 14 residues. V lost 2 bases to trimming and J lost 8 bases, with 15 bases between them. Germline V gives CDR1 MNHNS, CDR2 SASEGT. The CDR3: CASSERYRYQEAFF. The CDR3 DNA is TGTGCCAGCAGTGAACGTTACAGGTACCAAGAAGCTTTCTTT.

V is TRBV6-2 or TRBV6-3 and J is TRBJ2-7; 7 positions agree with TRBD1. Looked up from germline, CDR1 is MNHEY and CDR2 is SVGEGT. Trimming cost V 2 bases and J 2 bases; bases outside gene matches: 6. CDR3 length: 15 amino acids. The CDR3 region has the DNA TGTGCCAGCAGTTACAACAGGGGAATTACCTACGAGCAGTACTTC. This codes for CASSYNRGITYEQYF.

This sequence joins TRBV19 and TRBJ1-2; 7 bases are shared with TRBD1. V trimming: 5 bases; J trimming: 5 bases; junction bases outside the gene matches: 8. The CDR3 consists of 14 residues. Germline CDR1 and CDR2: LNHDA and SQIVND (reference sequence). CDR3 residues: CASSLDRWGYGYTF. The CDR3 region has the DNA TGTGCCAGTAGTCTGGACAGGTGGGGGTATGGCTACACCTTC.

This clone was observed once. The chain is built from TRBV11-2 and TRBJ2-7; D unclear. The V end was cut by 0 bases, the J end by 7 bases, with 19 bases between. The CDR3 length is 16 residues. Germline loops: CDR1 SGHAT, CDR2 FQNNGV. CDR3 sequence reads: CASSLDLSQLGLEQYF. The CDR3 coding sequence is TGTGCCAGCAGCTTAGATCTGTCGCAGCTAGGCTTGGAGCAGTACTTC.

The CDR3 protein is CASSVATGEQGEKLFF. The CDR3 DNA follows: TGCGCCAGCAGCGTGGCGACAGGCGAGCAGGGTGAAAAACTGTTTTTT. The chain combines TRBV5-1 with TRBJ1-4; TRBD1 is a possible D gene (6 bases). The V end lost 4 bases, the J end lost 7 bases, and 20 bases lay between the germline ends. Germline loops: CDR1 SGHRS, CDR2 YFSETQ. This CDR3 is built from 16 residues.